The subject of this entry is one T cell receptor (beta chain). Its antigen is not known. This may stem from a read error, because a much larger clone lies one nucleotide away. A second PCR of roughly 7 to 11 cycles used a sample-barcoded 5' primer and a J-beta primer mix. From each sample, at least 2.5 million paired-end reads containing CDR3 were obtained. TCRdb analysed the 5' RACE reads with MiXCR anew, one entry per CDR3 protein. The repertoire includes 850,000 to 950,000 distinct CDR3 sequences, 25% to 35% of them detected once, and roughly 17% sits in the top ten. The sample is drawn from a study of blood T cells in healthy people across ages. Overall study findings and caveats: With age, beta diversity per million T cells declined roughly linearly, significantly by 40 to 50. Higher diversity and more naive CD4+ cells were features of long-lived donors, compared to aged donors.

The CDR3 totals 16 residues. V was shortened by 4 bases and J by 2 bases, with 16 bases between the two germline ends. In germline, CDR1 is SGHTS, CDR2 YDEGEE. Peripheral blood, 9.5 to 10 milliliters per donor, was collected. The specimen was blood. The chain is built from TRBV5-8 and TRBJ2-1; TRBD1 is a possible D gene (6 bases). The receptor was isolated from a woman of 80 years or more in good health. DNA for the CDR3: TGTGCCAGCAGCCCGGGACAAACGAGCCCCTACAATGAGCAGTTCTTC. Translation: CASSPGQTSPYNEQFF.